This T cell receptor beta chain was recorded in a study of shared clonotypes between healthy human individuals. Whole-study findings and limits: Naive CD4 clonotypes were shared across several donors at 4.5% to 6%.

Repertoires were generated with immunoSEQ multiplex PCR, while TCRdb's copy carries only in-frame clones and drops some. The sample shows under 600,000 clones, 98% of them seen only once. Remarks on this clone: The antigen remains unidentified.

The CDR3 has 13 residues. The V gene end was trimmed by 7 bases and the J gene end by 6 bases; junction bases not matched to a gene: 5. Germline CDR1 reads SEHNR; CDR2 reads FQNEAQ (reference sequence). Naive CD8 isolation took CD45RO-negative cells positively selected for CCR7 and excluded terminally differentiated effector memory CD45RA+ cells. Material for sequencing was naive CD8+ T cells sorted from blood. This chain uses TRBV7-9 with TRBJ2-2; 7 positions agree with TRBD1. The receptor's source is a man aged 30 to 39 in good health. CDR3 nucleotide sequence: TGTGCCAGCAAAAGGGACAGTCCCGGGGAGCTGTTTTTT. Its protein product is CASKRDSPGELFF.